This TCR beta chain was retrieved from a study of OX40 agonist ivuxolimab in advanced cancers. CDR3 size: 15 residues. The V end lost 1 base, the J end lost 4 bases, and 11 bases lay between the germline ends. Germline CDR1 and CDR2: SNHLY and FYNNEI. Libraries were prepared by immunoSEQ multiplex PCR; TCRdb keeps only in-frame clonotypes and omits some of them. The sample consists of about 96,000 clones, about 90% of them appearing once. The V and J genes are TRBV2 and TRBJ1-5, with no clear D. This clonotype originated in an adult with an advanced solid tumor such as melanoma, head and neck, liver or kidney cancer. This sample comprised CD4+ or CD8+ T cells sorted from blood, obtained in a trial of the OX40 agonist ivuxolimab. CDR3 nucleotide sequence: TGTGCCAGCAGTGAAGGGGAAAGGGTTAATCAGCCCCAGCATTTT. Amino acid sequence: CASSEGERVNQPQHF.